Listed below are T cell receptor beta chains from one sample, sequenced in a study of blood T cell repertoires in COVID-19. The table came from immunoSEQ multiplex PCR; TCRdb's copy has only in-frame clones and leaves some out. The sample includes about 220,000 clones, around 84% of them seen just once. The material sequenced was peripheral blood. The receptors shown here come from a man in his forties or fifties with active or convalescent COVID-19. Both conserved end residues are part of each CDR3. The order of the fields is J gene, V gene, clone size, D gene, CDR3 length, CDR3 protein, CDR3 DNA. A D gene is named only where the DNA matches it firmly. Expanded clones are given a class, and other clones once, few, many or no size at all.

j_gene: TRBJ2-2; v_gene: TRBV7-6; abundance: .; d_gene: .; len: 15; CDR3aa: CASSTRDTYTGELFF; CDR3nt: TGTGCCAGCAGCACCCGGGACACCTACACCGGGGAGCTGTTTTTT
j_gene: TRBJ1-5; v_gene: TRBV13; abundance: .; d_gene: .; len: 14; CDR3aa: CASSRGGPNQPQHF; CDR3nt: TGTGCCAGCAGCCGGGGGGGTCCCAATCAGCCCCAGCATTTT
j_gene: TRBJ2-1; v_gene: TRBV15; abundance: .; d_gene: TRBD2; len: 17; CDR3aa: CATSHPEAGGSYNEQFF; CDR3nt: TGTGCCACCAGCCACCCGGAGGCGGGGGGGAGTTACAATGAGCAGTTCTTC
j_gene: TRBJ2-2; v_gene: TRBV7-2; abundance: few; d_gene: TRBD1; len: 14; CDR3aa: CASSSTGSAGELFF; CDR3nt: TGTGCCAGCAGCTCGACAGGGTCAGCCGGGGAGCTGTTTTTT
j_gene: TRBJ1-6; v_gene: TRBV2; abundance: .; d_gene: .; len: 12; CDR3aa: CASSEVASPLHF; CDR3nt: TGTGCCAGCAGTGAAGTGGCCTCACCCCTCCACTTT
j_gene: TRBJ2-1; v_gene: TRBV29-1; abundance: .; d_gene: .; len: 14; CDR3aa: CSVDRAGTYNEQFF; CDR3nt: TGCAGCGTTGACCGGGCGGGAACCTACAATGAGCAGTTCTTC
j_gene: TRBJ2-5; v_gene: TRBV10-1; abundance: .; d_gene: .; len: 12; CDR3aa: CARTESLETQYF; CDR3nt: TGCGCCAGAACAGAGAGTTTAGAGACCCAGTACTTC
j_gene: TRBJ1-2; v_gene: TRBV6-6; abundance: .; d_gene: TRBD1; len: 13; CDR3aa: CASSVDRVEGYTF; CDR3nt: TGTGCCAGCAGTGTCGACAGGGTAGAAGGCTACACCTTC
j_gene: TRBJ1-6; v_gene: TRBV4-1; abundance: .; d_gene: .; len: 17; CDR3aa: CASSQDLRVPYNSPLHF; CDR3nt: TGCGCCAGCAGCCAAGATTTGAGGGTGCCCTATAATTCACCCCTCCACTTT
j_gene: TRBJ1-1; v_gene: TRBV5-1; abundance: .; d_gene: TRBD1; len: 16; CDR3aa: CASSSGTGGMNTEAFF; CDR3nt: TGCGCCAGCAGCTCCGGGACAGGGGGTATGAACACTGAAGCTTTCTTT
j_gene: TRBJ2-7; v_gene: TRBV7-6; abundance: .; d_gene: .; len: 12; CDR3aa: CASSLREHEQYF; CDR3nt: TGTGCCAGCAGCTTAAGAGAACACGAGCAGTACTTC
j_gene: TRBJ1-1; v_gene: TRBV5-6; abundance: once; d_gene: .; len: 17; CDR3aa: CASSLTGRTGMNTEAFF; CDR3nt: TGTGCCAGCAGCTTAACAGGGAGAACGGGCATGAACACTGAAGCTTTCTTT
j_gene: TRBJ1-2; v_gene: TRBV5-1; abundance: .; d_gene: TRBD1; len: 17; CDR3aa: CASSLEGAASGDYGYTF; CDR3nt: TGCGCCAGCAGCTTGGAGGGGGCCGCCTCCGGAGACTATGGCTACACCTTC
j_gene: TRBJ2-1; v_gene: TRBV28; abundance: .; d_gene: TRBD2; len: 15; CDR3aa: CASSALAGAKWEQFF; CDR3nt: TGTGCCAGCAGCGCACTAGCGGGGGCTAAATGGGAGCAGTTCTTC
j_gene: TRBJ2-3; v_gene: TRBV29-1; abundance: .; d_gene: .; len: 11; CDR3aa: CSATSTDTQYF; CDR3nt: TGCAGCGCAACAAGCACAGATACGCAGTATTTT
j_gene: TRBJ2-3; v_gene: TRBV4-3; abundance: .; d_gene: .; len: 14; CDR3aa: CASSQDLFSDTQYF; CDR3nt: TGCGCCAGCAGCCAAGATCTGTTTTCCGATACGCAGTATTTT
j_gene: TRBJ2-2; v_gene: TRBV4-1; abundance: .; d_gene: .; len: 16; CDR3aa: CASSQDQTANTGELFF; CDR3nt: TGCGCCAGCAGCCAAGATCAGACAGCGAACACCGGGGAGCTGTTTTTT
j_gene: TRBJ1-6; v_gene: TRBV7-2; abundance: .; d_gene: TRBD1; len: 19; CDR3aa: CASSLTAADRRMYNSPLHF; CDR3nt: TGTGCCAGCAGCTTAACCGCCGCGGACAGGAGGATGTATAATTCACCCCTCCACTTT
j_gene: TRBJ1-2; v_gene: TRBV6-4; abundance: .; d_gene: TRBD1; len: 14; CDR3aa: CASSATGGLGGYTF; CDR3nt: TGTGCCAGCAGTGCGACAGGGGGCCTAGGTGGCTACACCTTC
j_gene: TRBJ1-6; v_gene: TRBV5-5; abundance: .; d_gene: .; len: 15; CDR3aa: CASSLRGSYNSPLHF; CDR3nt: TGTGCCAGCAGCTTGAGAGGGTCCTATAATTCACCCCTCCACTTT
j_gene: TRBJ1-4; v_gene: TRBV6-2/TRBV6-3; abundance: .; d_gene: TRBD1; len: 14; CDR3aa: CASSAGTVHEKLFF; CDR3nt: TGTGCCAGCAGCGCCGGGACAGTTCATGAAAAACTGTTTTTT
j_gene: TRBJ1-2; v_gene: TRBV18; abundance: .; d_gene: .; len: 14; CDR3aa: CASSLTEDPYGYTF; CDR3nt: TGTGCCAGCTCACTTACAGAAGATCCTTATGGCTACACCTTC